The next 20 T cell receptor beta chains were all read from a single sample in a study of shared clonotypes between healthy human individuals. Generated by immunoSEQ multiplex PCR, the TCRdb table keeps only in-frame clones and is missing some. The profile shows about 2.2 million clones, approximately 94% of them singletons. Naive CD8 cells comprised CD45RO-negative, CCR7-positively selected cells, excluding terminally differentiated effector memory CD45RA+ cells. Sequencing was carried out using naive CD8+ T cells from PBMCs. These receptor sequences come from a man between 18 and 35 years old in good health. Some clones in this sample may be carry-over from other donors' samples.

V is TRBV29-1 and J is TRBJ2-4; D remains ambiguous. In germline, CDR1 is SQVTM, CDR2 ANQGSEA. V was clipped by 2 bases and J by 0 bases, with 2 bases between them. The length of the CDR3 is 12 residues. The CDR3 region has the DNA TGCAGCGTTGAACTAGCCAAAAACATTCAGTACTTC. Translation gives CSVELAKNIQYF.

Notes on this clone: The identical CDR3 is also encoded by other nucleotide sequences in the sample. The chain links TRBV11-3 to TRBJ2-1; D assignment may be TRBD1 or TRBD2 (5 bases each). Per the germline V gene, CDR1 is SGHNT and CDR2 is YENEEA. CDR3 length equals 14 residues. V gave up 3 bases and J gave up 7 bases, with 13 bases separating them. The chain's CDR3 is CASSFSGRGNEQFF. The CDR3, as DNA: TGTGCCAGCAGCTTTTCGGGACGAGGGAATGAGCAGTTCTTC. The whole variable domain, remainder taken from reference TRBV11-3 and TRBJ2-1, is EAGVVQSPRYKIIEKKQPVAFWCNPISGHNTLYWYLQNLGQGPELLIRYENEEAVDDSQLPKDRFSAERLKGVDSTLKIQPAELGDSAVYLCASSFSGRGNEQFFGPGTRLTVL.

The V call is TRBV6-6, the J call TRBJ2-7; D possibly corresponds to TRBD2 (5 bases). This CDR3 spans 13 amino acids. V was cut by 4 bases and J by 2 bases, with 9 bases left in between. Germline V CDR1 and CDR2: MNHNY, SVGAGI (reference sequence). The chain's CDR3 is CASSWGATYEQYF. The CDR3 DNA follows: TGTGCCAGCAGTTGGGGAGCCACCTACGAGCAGTACTTC.

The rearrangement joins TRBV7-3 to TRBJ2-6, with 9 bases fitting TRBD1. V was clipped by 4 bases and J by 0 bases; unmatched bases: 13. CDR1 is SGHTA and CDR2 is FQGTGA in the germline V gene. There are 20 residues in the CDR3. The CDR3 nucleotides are TGTGCCAGCAGCTCAAAAGACCGGGACAGGGTACGCTCTGGGGCCAACGTCCTGACTTTC. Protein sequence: CASSSKDRDRVRSGANVLTF.

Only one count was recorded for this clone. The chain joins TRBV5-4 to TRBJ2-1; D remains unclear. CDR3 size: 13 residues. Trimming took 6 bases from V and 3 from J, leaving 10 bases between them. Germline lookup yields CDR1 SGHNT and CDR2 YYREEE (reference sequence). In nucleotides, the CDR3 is TGTGCCAGCACCCCTTTCGGCTACAATGAGCAGTTCTTC. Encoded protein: CASTPFGYNEQFF.

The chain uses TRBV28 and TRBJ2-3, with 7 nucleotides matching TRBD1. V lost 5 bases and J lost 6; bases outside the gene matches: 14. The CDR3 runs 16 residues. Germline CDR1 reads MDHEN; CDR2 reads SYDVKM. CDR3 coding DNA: TGTGCCAGCAGTGCCCGTAGGGACAGTTCCTCGGATACGCAGTATTTT. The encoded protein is CASSARRDSSSDTQYF.

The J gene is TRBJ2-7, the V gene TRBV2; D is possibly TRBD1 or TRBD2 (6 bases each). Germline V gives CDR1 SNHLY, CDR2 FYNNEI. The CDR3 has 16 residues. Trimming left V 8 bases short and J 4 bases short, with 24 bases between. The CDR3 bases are TGTGCCAGCGAAAACGACGGGGGCGAAGGGGAATACGAGCAGTACTTC. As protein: CASENDGGEGEYEQYF.

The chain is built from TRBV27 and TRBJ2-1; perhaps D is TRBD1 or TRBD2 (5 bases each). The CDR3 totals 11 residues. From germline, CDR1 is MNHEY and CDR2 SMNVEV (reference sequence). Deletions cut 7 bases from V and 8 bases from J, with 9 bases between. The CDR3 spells CASTGTHEQFF. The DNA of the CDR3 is TGTGCCAGCACAGGGACCCATGAGCAGTTCTTC.

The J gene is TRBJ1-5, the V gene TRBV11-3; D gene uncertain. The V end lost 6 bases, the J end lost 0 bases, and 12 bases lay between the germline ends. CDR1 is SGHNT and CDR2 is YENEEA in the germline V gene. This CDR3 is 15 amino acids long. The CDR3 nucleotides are TGTGCCAGCAGTCCCACATATTATAGCAATCAGCCCCAGCATTTT. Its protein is CASSPTYYSNQPQHF.

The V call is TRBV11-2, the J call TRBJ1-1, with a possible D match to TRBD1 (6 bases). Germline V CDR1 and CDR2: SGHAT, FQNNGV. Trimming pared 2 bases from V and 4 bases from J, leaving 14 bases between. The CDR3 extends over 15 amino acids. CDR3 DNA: TGTGCCAGCAGCTTAAATGGGGGGCTGGGCACTGAAGCTTTCTTT. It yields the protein CASSLNGGLGTEAFF.

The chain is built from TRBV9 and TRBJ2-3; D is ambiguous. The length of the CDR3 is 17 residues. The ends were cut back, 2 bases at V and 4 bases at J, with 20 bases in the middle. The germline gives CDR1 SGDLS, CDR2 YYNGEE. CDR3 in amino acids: CASSVPRGLGRADTQYF. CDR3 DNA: TGTGCCAGCAGCGTCCCGCGCGGCTTGGGAAGAGCAGATACGCAGTATTTT.

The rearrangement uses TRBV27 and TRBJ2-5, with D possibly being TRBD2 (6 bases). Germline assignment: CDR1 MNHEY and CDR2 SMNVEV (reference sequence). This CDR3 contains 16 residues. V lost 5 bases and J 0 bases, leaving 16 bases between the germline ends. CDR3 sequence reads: CASSPDILAHQETQYF. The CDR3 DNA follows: TGTGCCAGCAGTCCTGATATACTAGCCCACCAAGAGACCCAGTACTTC.

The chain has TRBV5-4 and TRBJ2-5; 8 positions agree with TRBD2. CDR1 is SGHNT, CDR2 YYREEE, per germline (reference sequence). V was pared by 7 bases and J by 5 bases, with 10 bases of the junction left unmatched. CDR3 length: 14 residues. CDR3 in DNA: TGTGCCAGCGGACTAGCAGAAGAGGTTGAGACCCAGTACTTC. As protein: CASGLAEEVETQYF.

For the CDR3, the DNA is TGTGCCAGCAGGGAACAGGGCGGGTACACTGAAGCTTTCTTT. Protein sequence: CASREQGGYTEAFF. This chain links TRBV27 with TRBJ1-1; maybe TRBD1 (6 bases). Trimming removed 6 bases from V and 3 bases from J, with 14 bases in between. CDR1 MNHEY and CDR2 SMNVEV come from the germline V gene (reference sequence). The CDR3 spans 14 residues.

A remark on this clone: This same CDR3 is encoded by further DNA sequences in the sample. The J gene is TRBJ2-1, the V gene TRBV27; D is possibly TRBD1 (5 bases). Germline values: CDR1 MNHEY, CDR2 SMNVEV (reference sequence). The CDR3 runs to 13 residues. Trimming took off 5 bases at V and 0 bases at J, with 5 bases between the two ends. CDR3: CASSQGSYNEQFF. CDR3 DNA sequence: TGTGCCAGCAGTCAGGGCTCCTACAATGAGCAGTTCTTC.

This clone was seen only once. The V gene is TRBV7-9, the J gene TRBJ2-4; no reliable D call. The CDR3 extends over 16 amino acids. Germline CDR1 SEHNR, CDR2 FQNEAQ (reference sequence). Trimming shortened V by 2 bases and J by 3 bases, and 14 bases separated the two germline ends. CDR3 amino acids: CASSLFQARDKNIQYF. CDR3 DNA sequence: TGTGCCAGCAGCTTATTCCAGGCTAGGGACAAAAACATTCAGTACTTC. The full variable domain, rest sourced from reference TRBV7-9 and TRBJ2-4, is DTGVSQNPRHKITKRGQNVTFRCDPISEHNRLYWYRQTLGQGPEFLTYFQNEAQLEKSRLLSDRFSAERPKGSFSTLEIQRTEQGDSAMYLCASSLFQARDKNIQYFGAGTRLSVL.

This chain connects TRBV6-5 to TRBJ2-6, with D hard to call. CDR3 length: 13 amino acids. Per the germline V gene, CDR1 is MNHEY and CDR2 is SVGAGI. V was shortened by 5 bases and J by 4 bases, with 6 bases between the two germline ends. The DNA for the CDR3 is TGTGCCAGCAGTGCCACAGGGGCCAACGTCCTGACTTTC. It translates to CASSATGANVLTF.

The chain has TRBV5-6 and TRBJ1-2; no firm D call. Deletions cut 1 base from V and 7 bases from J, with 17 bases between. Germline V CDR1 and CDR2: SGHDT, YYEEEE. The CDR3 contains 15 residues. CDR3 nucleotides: TGTGCCAGCAGCTTGTCTTTGGGCAGATCCTTTGGCTACACCTTC. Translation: CASSLSLGRSFGYTF.

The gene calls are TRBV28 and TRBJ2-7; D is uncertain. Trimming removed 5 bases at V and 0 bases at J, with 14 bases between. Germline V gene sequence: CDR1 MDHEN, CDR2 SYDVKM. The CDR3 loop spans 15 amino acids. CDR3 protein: CASSPPGQPSYEQYF. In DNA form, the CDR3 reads TGTGCCAGCAGTCCTCCGGGCCAACCCTCCTACGAGCAGTACTTC.

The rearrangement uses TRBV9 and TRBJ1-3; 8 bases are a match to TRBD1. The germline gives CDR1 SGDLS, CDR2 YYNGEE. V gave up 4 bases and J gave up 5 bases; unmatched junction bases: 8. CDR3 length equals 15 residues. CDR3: CASSRTGSIRNTIYF. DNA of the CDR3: TGTGCCAGCAGCAGGACAGGGTCAATCCGAAACACCATATATTTT.